This TCR beta chain emerged from a study of OX40 agonist ivuxolimab in advanced cancers. Regarding the complete study: The costimulatory receptor OX40 (CD134) was targeted by ivuxolimab, a fully human IgG2 agonistic monoclonal antibody. Intravenous ivuxolimab was administered to patients every 2 weeks at six dose levels: 0.01, 0.1, 0.3, 1.5, 3 and 10 mg/kg. Among the approximately 50 dose-escalation patients, around 20 had hepatocellular carcinoma, about 15 melanoma, 9 renal cell carcinoma and 9 head and neck cancer. A male proportion of about 79% and a mean age of approximately 55 years, ranging from 23 to 79, were recorded for the dose-escalation cohort. Prior anti-PD-1, anti-PD-L1 or anti-CTLA-4 therapy was permitted, and checkpoint inhibitors had been received by under 50% of dose-escalation patients. Three dose-escalation patients achieved partial responses, one with hepatocellular carcinoma and two with cutaneous melanoma. The purpose of peripheral TCRbeta sequencing was to test whether ivuxolimab changed TCR sequence diversity and led to clonal T-cell expansion. The monotherapy dose-escalation portion (N ≈ 52 patients) of the phase I ivuxolimab trial is reported in the paper.

The germline V gene encodes CDR1 SGHVS and CDR2 FQNEAQ. The CDR3 has 14 amino acids, counting the end cysteine and phenylalanine. The sequence is cut down to CDR3 DNA, 42 bases in frame from base 1. Cut back by 4 bases and 7 bases, the V and J ends lie 16 bases apart. Results and caveats for the whole study, not just this receptor: The antigen specificity of the peripheral T cells that underwent clonal expansion was not determined. In the 0.1-3.0 mg/kg groups, partial responders were among the patients with the lowest normalized peripheral clonal expansion, particularly in CD8+ T cells. At doses from 0.1 to 3.0 mg/kg, clonal expansion was seen in both CD4+ and CD8+ blood T cells between baseline and week 6. Low levels of normalized T-cell clonal expansion were also seen in some patients who did not respond. On average, CD8+ T cells showed more expanded clones than CD4+ T cells after ivuxolimab.

The trial excluded patients who had a history of autoimmune disease or who were on systemic immunosuppression. Peripheral blood for TCR sequencing was drawn from every dose cohort at baseline, at cycle 4 day 1 and at cycle 7 day 1. The samples were taken from a phase I, first-in-human, multicenter, open-label dose-escalation trial of ivuxolimab. Adults with locally advanced or metastatic melanoma, renal cell carcinoma, hepatocellular carcinoma or head and neck squamous cell carcinoma were enrolled in the trial. Before TCR sequencing, CD4+ and CD8+ T cells were separately sorted from peripheral blood. About this clone itself: No antigen is known for it. Base qualities are not recorded, but no much larger clone differs from it by a single base.

Genomic DNA was isolated from the sorted cells so that the TCRbeta CDR3 region could be sequenced. TCRbeta CDR3 regions were sequenced using the immunoSEQ Assay. Drawn from immuneACCESS, this table holds only the in-frame rearrangements with V and J called that TCRdb kept. Clones are partly lost; checked studies trace under half to an unresolved V gene and leave the rest unexplained. The sample contains just over 80,000 clones, around 87% of them found a single time. The ten largest clonotypes hold about 0.32% of the sample. The sequence joins TRBV7-8 to TRBJ1-2; TRBD1 is a possible D gene, resting on 5 matching bases. Sequencing used CD4+ or CD8+ T cells sorted from blood, obtained in a trial of the OX40 agonist ivuxolimab. The receptor comes from an adult with an advanced solid tumor such as melanoma, head and neck, liver or kidney cancer. The base sequence is TGTGCCAGCAGCTCCAAGTGGGACGCCTTTGGCTACACCTTC. The translation is CASSSKWDAFGYTF.